Following are 20 T cell receptor beta chains from one sample sequenced in a study of blood T cells in healthy people across ages. Using a J-beta primer mix together with a sample-barcoded 5' primer, a second PCR was run for roughly 6 to 11 cycles. TCRdb reanalysed the 5' RACE reads using MiXCR and keeps one entry per CDR3 protein. The table has 1.5 million to 2 million distinct CDR3 sequences, roughly 27% seen once. Sequencing input: blood. The source is a woman aged 25 to 39 in good health.

This clonotype was recorded at least ten times. CDR3 nucleotides: TGTGCCAGCAGCTCCACAGGACAGGTAGCCAAAAACATTCAGTACTTC. Its protein product is CASSSTGQVAKNIQYF. This chain links TRBV5-6 with TRBJ2-4; 7 nucleotides match TRBD1. Germline V lookup: CDR1 SGHDT, CDR2 YYEEEE. The CDR3 loop spans 16 amino acids. V was pared by 3 bases and J by 0 bases, with 6 bases of the junction left unmatched.

The V and J genes are TRBV7-9 and TRBJ1-1; no definite D call. Germline V gives CDR1 SEHNR, CDR2 FQNEAQ (reference sequence). Between the trimmed V and J ends, which lost 4 bases and 5 bases, there was a span of 8 bases. The CDR3 runs 12 residues. The CDR3 loop is CASSSLWTEAFF. CDR3 DNA: TGTGCCAGCAGCTCCCTTTGGACTGAAGCTTTCTTT.

The rearrangement uses TRBV19 and TRBJ2-1, with TRBD2 identical over 8 bases. The V segment lost 2 bases and the J segment 8 bases; nucleotides outside the gene matches: 8. Germline lookup yields CDR1 LNHDA and CDR2 SQIVND (reference sequence). This CDR3 contains 15 residues. DNA of the CDR3: TGTGCCAGTAGTATACAGCGGGAGTCGGGCCATGAGCAGTTCTTC. Its translation: CASSIQRESGHEQFF.

V is TRBV9 and J is TRBJ2-2; D possibly uses TRBD1 or TRBD2 (5 bases each). The CDR3 is 15 amino acids. The V gene's germline CDR1 is SGDLS and CDR2 YYNGEE. V dropped 3 bases and J dropped 2 bases, with 11 bases sitting between them. CDR3 residues: CASSAGTANTGELFF. CDR3 nucleotide sequence: TGTGCCAGCAGCGCCGGGACGGCTAACACCGGGGAGCTGTTTTTT.

This clonotype occurred many times. The gene calls are TRBV20-1 and TRBJ2-1; TRBD2 matches at 8 bases. The CDR3 totals 12 residues. V lost 0 bases, J lost 13 bases, and 5 bases stayed unmatched. Germline V gene sequence: CDR1 DFQATT, CDR2 SNEGSKA (reference sequence). In nucleotides, the CDR3 is TGCAGTGCTAGAGATCTTCGGACTAGCCAGTTCTTC. This gives the protein CSARDLRTSQFF.

On this clonotype: It may be a read error: a sequence one base away is much more abundant. V and J are TRBV29-1 and TRBJ2-1, with D possibly matching TRBD2 (5 bases). Per germline, CDR1 SQVTM and CDR2 ANQGSEA. The CDR3 contains 12 residues. Deletions cut 6 bases from V and 6 bases from J, with 12 bases between. Written as DNA, the CDR3 is TGCAGCGTAGCGGACCATTTCAATGAGCAGTTCTTC. Its translation is CSVADHFNEQFF.

J is TRBJ2-5 and V is TRBV29-1; no clear D. CDR1 is SQVTM, CDR2 ANQGSEA, per germline. The V end was cut by 0 bases, the J end by 7 bases, with 12 bases between. The CDR3 covers 13 residues. This CDR3 reads CSVEDQRWGTQYF. The CDR3 DNA is TGCAGCGTTGAAGATCAACGTTGGGGGACCCAGTACTTC.

The chain combines TRBV27 with TRBJ2-3, with D hard to call. V shed 4 bases and J shed 13 bases, with 18 bases lying between them. CDR1 MNHEY and CDR2 SMNVEV come from the germline V gene (reference sequence). The CDR3 is made up of 13 amino acids. The CDR3 spells CASSSGGVYGEYF. The CDR3 bases are TGTGCCAGCAGTTCAGGCGGCGTCTATGGGGAGTATTTT.

The chain links TRBV7-2 to TRBJ2-3; D is uncertain. CDR1 is SGHTA and CDR2 is FQGNSA in the germline V gene. Trimming took off 5 bases at V and 0 bases at J, with 12 bases between the two ends. The CDR3 totals 15 residues. The CDR3 loop is CASSVGLISTDTQYF. The CDR3 DNA sequence: TGTGCCAGCAGCGTCGGGCTCATTAGCACAGATACGCAGTATTTT. The variable domain in full, completed from reference TRBV7-2 and TRBJ2-3, reads GAGVSQSPSNKVTEKGKDVELRCDPISGHTALYWYRQSLGQGLEFLIYFQGNSAPDKSGLPSDRFSAERTGGSVSTLTIQRTQQEDSAVYLCASSVGLISTDTQYFGPGTRLTVL.

V gene TRBV20-1 combines with J gene TRBJ2-7; 7 nucleotides align to TRBD1. Trimming removed 0 bases from V and 4 bases from J; junction bases left unmatched: 9. Germline values: CDR1 DFQATT, CDR2 SNEGSKA (reference sequence). The CDR3 covers 15 residues. CDR3 coding DNA: TGCAGTGCTAGAGAACCGGACAGGAGCTCTTACGAGCAGTACTTC. Translated, it gives CSAREPDRSSYEQYF.

At least ten counts were recorded for this clonotype. This sequence joins TRBV10-3 and TRBJ2-5; D may match TRBD1 or TRBD2 (5 bases each). Germline V lookup: CDR1 ENHRY, CDR2 SYGVKD. The V end lost 7 bases, the J end lost 5 bases, and 14 bases lay between the germline ends. CDR3 length equals 13 residues. CDR3 in DNA: TGTGCCATCACGTCCGGGACCGAGGAGACCCAGTACTTC. Protein product: CAITSGTEETQYF.

This clonotype was seen at least ten times. The rearrangement uses TRBV3-1 and TRBJ1-2; perhaps TRBD1 as D (5 bases). The CDR3 is 11 residues long. Germline V CDR1 and CDR2: LGHDT, YNNKEL (reference sequence). Deletions cut 5 bases from V and 5 bases from J, with 6 bases between. As DNA, the CDR3 is TGTGCCAGCAGCGGGGCGTATGGCTACACCTTC. It yields the protein CASSGAYGYTF. Full variable domain (rest looked up from reference TRBV3-1 and TRBJ1-2): DTAVSQTPKYLVTQMGNDKSIKCEQNLGHDTMYWYKQDSKKFLKIMFSYNNKELIINETVPNRFSPKSPDKAHLNLHINSLELGDSAVYFCASSGAYGYTFGSGTRLTVV.

This clonotype was detected a few times. The CDR3 DNA sequence: TGTGCCAGCAGTCCACTAGCGGGGGAGTACGAGCAGTACTTC. Amino acids: CASSPLAGEYEQYF. The rearrangement uses TRBV2 and TRBJ2-7; 11 bases align to TRBD2. Germline assignment: CDR1 SNHLY and CDR2 FYNNEI. The CDR3 runs to 14 residues. V dropped 5 bases and J dropped 4; count of bases not matched to a gene: 4.

This clonotype has ten or more counts. The chain joins TRBV7-2 to TRBJ2-7; 9 bases match TRBD2. The V and J ends lost 5 bases and 4 bases, in that order; junction bases with no gene match: 6. The length of the CDR3 is 14 residues. Germline-derived CDR1 and CDR2 are SGHTA and FQGNSA. The CDR3 sequence: CASSRTSESYEQYF. CDR3 coding DNA: TGTGCCAGCAGCCGGACTAGCGAGAGTTACGAGCAGTACTTC.

This rearrangement joins TRBV12-3 or TRBV12-4 to TRBJ2-1; 9 bases align to TRBD2. V dropped 7 bases and J dropped 5; count of bases not matched to a gene: 24. The CDR3 runs 20 residues. The CDR3 bases are TGTGCCAGCACCAATATAGCGGGAGTGGGGAAGCGCGTGGGGCACAATGAGCAGTTCTTC. Protein sequence: CASTNIAGVGKRVGHNEQFF.

This clonotype was picked up a small number of times. The chain carries TRBV5-1 and TRBJ2-4, with D possibly TRBD1 on 5 matching bases. The DNA end favors TRBJ2-7, so the J call may be wrong. Germline lookup yields CDR1 SGHRS and CDR2 YFSETQ. The CDR3 contains 13 residues. CDR3 bases: TGCGCCAGCAGAGGGGCTACCTGGTACGAGCAGTACTTC. Its translation: CASRGATWYEQYF.

The chain combines TRBV7-2 with TRBJ2-1; TRBD2 aligns across 8 bases. Germline V CDR1 and CDR2: SGHTA, FQGNSA. Trimming at V came to 5 bases and at J to 8 bases, leaving 8 bases not matched to a gene. The CDR3 runs 14 residues. The CDR3, as DNA: TGTGCCAGCAGCCCCGGACTAGCTTGGGATGAGCAGTTCTTC. It is translated as CASSPGLAWDEQFF.

This clonotype was recorded at least ten times. The chain joins TRBV9 to TRBJ2-6; TRBD2 might be the D (6 bases). V lost 0 bases, J lost 3 bases, and 7 bases lay in between. The CDR3 spans 15 residues. Germline CDR1 reads SGDLS; CDR2 reads YYNGEE. The CDR3 bases are TGTGCCAGCAGCGTAGGGAGGGTTGGGGCCAACGTCCTGACTTTC. It encodes CASSVGRVGANVLTF.

This clonotype was seen only a few times. J is TRBJ1-1 and V is TRBV7-9, with 7 bases identical to TRBD1. Germline assignment: CDR1 SEHNR and CDR2 FQNEAQ (reference sequence). The CDR3 is made up of 15 amino acids. V lost 5 bases to trimming and J lost 4 bases; unmatched junction nucleotides: 10. In DNA, the CDR3 is TGTGCCAGCAGCCTACGCACAGGGGCGAGCACTGAAGCTTTCTTT. As protein: CASSLRTGASTEAFF.

This clonotype was observed at least ten times. The chain uses TRBV5-1 and TRBJ2-7; 8 bases match TRBD1. With 4 bases clipped from V and 1 base from J, the junction kept 10 bases outside the gene matches. The CDR3 totals 16 residues. The germline V gene encodes CDR1 SGHRS and CDR2 YFSETQ. The CDR3 sequence: CASSDERTGPSYEQYF. CDR3 DNA: TGCGCCAGCAGCGACGAAAGGACAGGGCCTTCCTACGAGCAGTACTTC.